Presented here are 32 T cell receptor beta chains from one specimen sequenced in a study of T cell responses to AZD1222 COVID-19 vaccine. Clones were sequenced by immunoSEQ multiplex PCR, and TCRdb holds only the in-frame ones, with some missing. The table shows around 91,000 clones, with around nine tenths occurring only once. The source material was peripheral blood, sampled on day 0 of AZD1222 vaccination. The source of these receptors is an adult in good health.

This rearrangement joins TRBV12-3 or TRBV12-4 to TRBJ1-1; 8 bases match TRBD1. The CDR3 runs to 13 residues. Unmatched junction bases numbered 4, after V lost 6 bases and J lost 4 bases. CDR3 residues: CASSGQGFTEAFF. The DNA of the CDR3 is TGTGCCAGCAGCGGACAGGGATTCACTGAAGCTTTCTTT.

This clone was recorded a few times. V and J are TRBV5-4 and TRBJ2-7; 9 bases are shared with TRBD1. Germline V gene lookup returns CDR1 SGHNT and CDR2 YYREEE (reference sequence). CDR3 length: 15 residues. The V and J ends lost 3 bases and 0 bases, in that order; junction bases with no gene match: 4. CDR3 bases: TGTGCCAGCAGCTCCCGGGACAGGGCCTCCTACGAGCAGTACTTC. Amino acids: CASSSRDRASYEQYF.

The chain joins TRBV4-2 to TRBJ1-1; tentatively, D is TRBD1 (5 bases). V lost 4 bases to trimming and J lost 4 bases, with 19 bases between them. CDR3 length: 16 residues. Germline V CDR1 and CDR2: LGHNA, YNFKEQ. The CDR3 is CASSPLVFGAATEAFF. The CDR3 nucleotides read TGTGCCAGCAGCCCCTTAGTCTTCGGGGCGGCCACTGAAGCTTTCTTT.

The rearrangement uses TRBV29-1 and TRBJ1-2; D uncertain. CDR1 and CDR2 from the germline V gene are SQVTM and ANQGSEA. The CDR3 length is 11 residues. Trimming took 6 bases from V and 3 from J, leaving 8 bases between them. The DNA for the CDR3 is TGCAGCGTCAATGGCTACTATGGCTACACCTTC. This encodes CSVNGYYGYTF.

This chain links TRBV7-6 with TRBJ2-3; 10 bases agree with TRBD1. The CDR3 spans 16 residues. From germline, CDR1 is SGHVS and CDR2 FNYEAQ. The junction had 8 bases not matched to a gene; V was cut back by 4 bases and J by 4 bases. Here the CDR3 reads CASSSRRDRGSDTQYF. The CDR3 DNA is TGTGCCAGCAGCTCCAGAAGGGACAGGGGATCAGATACGCAGTATTTT.

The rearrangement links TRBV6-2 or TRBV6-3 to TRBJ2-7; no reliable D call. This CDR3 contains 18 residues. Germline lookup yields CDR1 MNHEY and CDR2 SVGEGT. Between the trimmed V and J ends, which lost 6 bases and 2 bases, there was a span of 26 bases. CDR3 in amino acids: CASSLTGLNVDLPYEQYF. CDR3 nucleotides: TGTGCCAGCAGCCTGACTGGCTTAAACGTCGACCTGCCCTACGAGCAGTACTTC.

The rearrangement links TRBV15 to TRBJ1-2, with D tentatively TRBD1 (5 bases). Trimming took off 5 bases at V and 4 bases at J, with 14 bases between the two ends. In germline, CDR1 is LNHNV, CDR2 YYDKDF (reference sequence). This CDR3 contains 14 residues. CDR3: CATSSLGGIYGYTF. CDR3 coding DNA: TGTGCCACCAGCTCCCTCGGGGGGATCTATGGCTACACCTTC. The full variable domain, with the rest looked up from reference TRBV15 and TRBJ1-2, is DAMVIQNPRYQVTQFGKPVTLSCSQTLNHNVMYWYQQKSSQAPKLLFHYYDKDFNNEADTPDNFQSRRPNTSFCFLDIRSPGLGDTAMYLCATSSLGGIYGYTFGSGTRLTVV.

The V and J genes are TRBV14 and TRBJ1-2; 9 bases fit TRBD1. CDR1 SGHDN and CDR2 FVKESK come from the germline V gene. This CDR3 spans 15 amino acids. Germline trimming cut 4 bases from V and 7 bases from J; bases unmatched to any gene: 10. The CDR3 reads CASSPRTGDFGGYTF. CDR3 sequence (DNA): TGTGCCAGCAGCCCCAGGACAGGGGATTTCGGTGGCTACACCTTC.

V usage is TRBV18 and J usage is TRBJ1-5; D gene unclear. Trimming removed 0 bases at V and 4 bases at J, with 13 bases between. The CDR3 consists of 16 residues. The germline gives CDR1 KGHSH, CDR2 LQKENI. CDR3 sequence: CASSPPRAVNNQPQHF. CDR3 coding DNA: TGTGCCAGCTCACCACCGAGGGCAGTTAATAATCAGCCCCAGCATTTT.

The CDR3 bases are TGTGCCAGCAGTGACTCGGACAACAATGAGCAGTTCTTC. Its translation: CASSDSDNNEQFF. The chain carries TRBV6-4 and TRBJ2-1; TRBD1 might be the D (5 bases). CDR1 MRHNA and CDR2 SNTAGT come from the germline V gene. This CDR3 comprises 13 residues. Deletions cut 0 bases from V and 5 bases from J, with 5 bases between.

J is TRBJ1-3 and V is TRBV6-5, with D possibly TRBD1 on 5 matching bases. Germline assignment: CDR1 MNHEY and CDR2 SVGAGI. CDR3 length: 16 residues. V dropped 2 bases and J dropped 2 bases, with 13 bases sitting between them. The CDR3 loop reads CASSYAGRGTGNTIYF. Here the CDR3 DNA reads TGTGCCAGCAGTTACGCAGGGAGAGGCACTGGAAACACCATATATTTT.

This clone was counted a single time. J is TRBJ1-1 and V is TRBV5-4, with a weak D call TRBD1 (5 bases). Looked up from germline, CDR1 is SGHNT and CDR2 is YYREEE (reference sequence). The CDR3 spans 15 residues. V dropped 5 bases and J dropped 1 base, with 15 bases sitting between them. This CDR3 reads CASSRGDSSNTEAFF. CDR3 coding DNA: TGTGCCAGCAGTCGGGGGGACTCATCGAACACTGAAGCTTTCTTT.

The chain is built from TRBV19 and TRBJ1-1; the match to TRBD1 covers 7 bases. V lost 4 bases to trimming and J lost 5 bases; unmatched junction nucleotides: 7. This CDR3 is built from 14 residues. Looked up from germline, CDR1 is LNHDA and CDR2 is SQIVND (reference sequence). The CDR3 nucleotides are TGTGCCAGTAGTAAAAGGGGGCGAGGGACTGAAGCTTTCTTT. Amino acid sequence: CASSKRGRGTEAFF.

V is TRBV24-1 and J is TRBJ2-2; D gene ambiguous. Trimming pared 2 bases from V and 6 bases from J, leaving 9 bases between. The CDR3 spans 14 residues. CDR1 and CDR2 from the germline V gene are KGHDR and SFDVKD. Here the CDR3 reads CATSDSRAAGELFF. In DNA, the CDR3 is TGTGCCACCAGTGATTCCCGAGCTGCCGGGGAGCTGTTTTTT.

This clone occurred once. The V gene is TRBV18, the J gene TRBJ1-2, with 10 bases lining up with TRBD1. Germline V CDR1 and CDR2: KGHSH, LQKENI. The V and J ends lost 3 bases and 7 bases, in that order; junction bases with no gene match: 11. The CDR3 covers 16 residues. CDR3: CASSPPWDRGLGGYTF. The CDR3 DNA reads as TGTGCCAGCTCACCCCCATGGGACAGGGGATTAGGTGGCTACACCTTC.

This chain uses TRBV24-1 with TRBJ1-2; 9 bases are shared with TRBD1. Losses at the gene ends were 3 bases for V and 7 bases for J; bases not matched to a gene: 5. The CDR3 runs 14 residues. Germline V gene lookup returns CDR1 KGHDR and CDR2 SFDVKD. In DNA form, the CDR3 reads TGTGCCACCAGTGATCGGGACAGGGTTGGTGGCTACACCTTC. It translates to CATSDRDRVGGYTF.

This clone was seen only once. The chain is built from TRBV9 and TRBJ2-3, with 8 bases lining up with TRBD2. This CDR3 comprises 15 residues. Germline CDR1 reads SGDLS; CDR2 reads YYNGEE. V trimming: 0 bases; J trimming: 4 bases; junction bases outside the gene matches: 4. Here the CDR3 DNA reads TGTGCCAGCAGCGTAGACAGCGGGAGCCCAGATACGCAGTATTTT. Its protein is CASSVDSGSPDTQYF.

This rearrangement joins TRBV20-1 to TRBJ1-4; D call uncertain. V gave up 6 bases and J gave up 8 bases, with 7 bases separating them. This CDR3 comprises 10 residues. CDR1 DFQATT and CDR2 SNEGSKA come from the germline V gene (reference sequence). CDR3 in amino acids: CSAVREKLFF. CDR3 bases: TGCAGTGCCGTACGGGAAAAACTGTTTTTT.

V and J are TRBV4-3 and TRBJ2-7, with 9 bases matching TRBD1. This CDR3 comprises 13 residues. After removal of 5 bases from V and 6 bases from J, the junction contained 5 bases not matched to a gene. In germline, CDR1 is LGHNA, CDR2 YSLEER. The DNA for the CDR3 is TGCGCCAGCAGCACACAGGGGGCAGGCGAGCAGTACTTC. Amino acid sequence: CASSTQGAGEQYF.

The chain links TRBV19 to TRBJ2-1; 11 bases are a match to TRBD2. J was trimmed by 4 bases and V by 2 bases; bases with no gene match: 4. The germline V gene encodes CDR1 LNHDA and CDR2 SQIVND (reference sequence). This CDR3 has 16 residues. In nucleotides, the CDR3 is TGTGCCAGTAGTATACGGCTAGCGGGGGGATACAATGAGCAGTTCTTC. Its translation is CASSIRLAGGYNEQFF. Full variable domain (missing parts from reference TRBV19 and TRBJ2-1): DGGITQSPKYLFRKEGQNVTLSCEQNLNHDAMYWYRQDPGQGLRLIYYSQIVNDFQKGDIAEGYSVSREKKESFPLTVTSAQKNPTAFYLCASSIRLAGGYNEQFFGPGTRLTVL.

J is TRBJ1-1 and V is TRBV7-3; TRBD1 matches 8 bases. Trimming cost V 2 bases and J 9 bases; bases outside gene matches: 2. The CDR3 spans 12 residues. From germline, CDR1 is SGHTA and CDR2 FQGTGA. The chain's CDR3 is CASSLAGGKAFF. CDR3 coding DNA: TGTGCCAGCAGCTTAGCAGGGGGCAAAGCTTTCTTT.

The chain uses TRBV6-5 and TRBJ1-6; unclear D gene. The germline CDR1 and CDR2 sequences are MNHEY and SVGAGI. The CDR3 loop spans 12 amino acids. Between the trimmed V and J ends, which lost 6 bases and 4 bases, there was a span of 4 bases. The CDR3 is CASREYNSPLHF. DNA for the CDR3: TGTGCCAGCAGAGAGTATAATTCACCCCTCCACTTT.

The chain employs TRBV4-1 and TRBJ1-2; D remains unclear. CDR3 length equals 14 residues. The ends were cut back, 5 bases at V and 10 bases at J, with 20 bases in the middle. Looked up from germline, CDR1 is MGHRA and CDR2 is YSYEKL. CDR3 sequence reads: CASSYFGRGDDYTF. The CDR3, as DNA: TGCGCCAGCAGCTATTTCGGGCGGGGAGATGACTACACCTTC.

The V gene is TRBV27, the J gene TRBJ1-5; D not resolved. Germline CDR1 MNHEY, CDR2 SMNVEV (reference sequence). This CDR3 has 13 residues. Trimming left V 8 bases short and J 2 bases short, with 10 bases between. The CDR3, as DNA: TGTGCCAGCTCTTGGAGGGGCAATCAGCCCCAGCATTTT. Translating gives CASSWRGNQPQHF.

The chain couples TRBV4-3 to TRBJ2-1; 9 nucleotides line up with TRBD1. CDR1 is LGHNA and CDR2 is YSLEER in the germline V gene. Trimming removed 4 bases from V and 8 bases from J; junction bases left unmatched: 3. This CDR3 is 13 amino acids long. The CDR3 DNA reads TGCGCCAGCAGCCCAAGGACAGGGGATGAGCAGTTCTTC. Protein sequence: CASSPRTGDEQFF.

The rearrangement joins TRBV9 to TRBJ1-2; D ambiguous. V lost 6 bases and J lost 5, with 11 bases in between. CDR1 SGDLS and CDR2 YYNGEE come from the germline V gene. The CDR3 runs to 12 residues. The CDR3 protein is CASTGLDYGYTF. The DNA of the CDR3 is TGTGCCAGCACCGGGTTAGATTATGGCTACACCTTC.

DNA for the CDR3: TGTGCCAGCAACTCTGGGGAACGGCTTAATTCACCCCTCCACTTT. Its protein product is CASNSGERLNSPLHF. This sequence joins TRBV2 and TRBJ1-6; D gene unclear. Germline lookup yields CDR1 SNHLY and CDR2 FYNNEI. There are 15 residues in the CDR3. Trimming left V 7 bases short and J 6 bases short, with 16 bases between.

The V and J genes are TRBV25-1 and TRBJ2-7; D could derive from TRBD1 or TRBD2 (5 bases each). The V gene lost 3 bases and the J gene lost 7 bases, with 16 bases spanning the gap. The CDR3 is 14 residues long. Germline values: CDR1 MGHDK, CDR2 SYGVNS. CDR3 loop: CASSDWDRRKEQYF. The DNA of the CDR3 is TGTGCCAGCAGTGATTGGGACCGGAGGAAGGAGCAGTACTTC.

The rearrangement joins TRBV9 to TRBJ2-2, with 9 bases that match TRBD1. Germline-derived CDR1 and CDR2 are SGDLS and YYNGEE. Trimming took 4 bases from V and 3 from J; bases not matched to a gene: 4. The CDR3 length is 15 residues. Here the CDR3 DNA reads TGTGCCAGCAGCCCGGGACAGGGCTACACCGGGGAGCTGTTTTTT. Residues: CASSPGQGYTGELFF.

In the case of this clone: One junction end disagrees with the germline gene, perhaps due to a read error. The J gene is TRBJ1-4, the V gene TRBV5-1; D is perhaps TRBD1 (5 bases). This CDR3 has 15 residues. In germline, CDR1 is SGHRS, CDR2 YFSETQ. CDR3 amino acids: CASTLGGRADEKLFF. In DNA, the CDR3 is TGCGCCAGCACCTTGGGTGGCAGGGCGGATGAAAAACTGTTTTTT.

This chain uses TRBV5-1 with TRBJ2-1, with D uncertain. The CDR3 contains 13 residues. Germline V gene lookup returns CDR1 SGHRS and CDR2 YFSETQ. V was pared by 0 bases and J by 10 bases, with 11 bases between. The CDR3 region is CASSLGLMGEQFF. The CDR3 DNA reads TGCGCCAGCAGCTTGGGGTTAATGGGAGAGCAGTTCTTC. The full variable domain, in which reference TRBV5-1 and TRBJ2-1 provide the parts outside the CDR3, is KAGVTQTPRYLIKTRGQQVTLSCSPISGHRSVSWYQQTPGQGLQFLFEYFSETQRNKGNFPGRFSGRQFSNSRSEMNVSTLELGDSALYLCASSLGLMGEQFFGPGTRLTVL.

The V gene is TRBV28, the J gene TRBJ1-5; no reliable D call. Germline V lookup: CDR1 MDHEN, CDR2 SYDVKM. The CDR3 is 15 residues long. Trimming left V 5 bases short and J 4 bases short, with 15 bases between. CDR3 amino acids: CASSGPKAANQPQHF. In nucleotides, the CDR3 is TGTGCCAGCAGTGGACCAAAGGCTGCAAATCAGCCCCAGCATTTT.